This T cell receptor beta chain stems from a study of blood T cell repertoires in COVID-19. Background on the study: Italy, Spain and the United States were the sources of the convalescent and acute COVID-19 samples. Sample material is recorded as cDNA or gDNA derived from T cells, B-cell-depleted T cells, or PBMCs.

Per the original methods: Amplification of reference gene primers was used by the study to estimate nucleated cell counts. The assay was immunoSEQ multiplex PCR, and TCRdb's table has in-frame clones only and misses some. The V and J calls and clone size come from that table; D and trimming were worked out from the DNA. The top ten hold 7.5% to 8.5% of the sample, which has about 140,000 clones, about four fifths seen once. V lost 6 bases and J lost 7, with 18 bases in between. Germline CDR1 is MDHEN and CDR2 is SYDVKM. This CDR3 comprises 14 residues. The sequenced sample consisted of peripheral blood. The rearrangement joins TRBV28 to TRBJ2-5; weak D call: TRBD2 (6 bases). This sequence originates from a human donor in a cohort sampled during active COVID-19. CDR3 nucleotide sequence: TGTGCCAGCAGACCCACCGGGACTCGGGGGACCCAGTACTTC. Amino acids: CASRPTGTRGTQYF.